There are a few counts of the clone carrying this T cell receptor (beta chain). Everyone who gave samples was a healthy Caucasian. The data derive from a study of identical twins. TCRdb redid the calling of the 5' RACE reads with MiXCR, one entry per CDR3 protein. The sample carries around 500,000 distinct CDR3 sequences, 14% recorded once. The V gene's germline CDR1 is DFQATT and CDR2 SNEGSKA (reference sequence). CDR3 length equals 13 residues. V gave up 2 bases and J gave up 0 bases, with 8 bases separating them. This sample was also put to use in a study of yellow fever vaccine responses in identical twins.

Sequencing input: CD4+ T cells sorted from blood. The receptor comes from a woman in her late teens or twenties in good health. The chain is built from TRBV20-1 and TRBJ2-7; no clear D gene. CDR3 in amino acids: CSARFPSSYEQYF. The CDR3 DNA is TGCAGTGCTAGATTCCCAAGCTCCTACGAGCAGTACTTC.